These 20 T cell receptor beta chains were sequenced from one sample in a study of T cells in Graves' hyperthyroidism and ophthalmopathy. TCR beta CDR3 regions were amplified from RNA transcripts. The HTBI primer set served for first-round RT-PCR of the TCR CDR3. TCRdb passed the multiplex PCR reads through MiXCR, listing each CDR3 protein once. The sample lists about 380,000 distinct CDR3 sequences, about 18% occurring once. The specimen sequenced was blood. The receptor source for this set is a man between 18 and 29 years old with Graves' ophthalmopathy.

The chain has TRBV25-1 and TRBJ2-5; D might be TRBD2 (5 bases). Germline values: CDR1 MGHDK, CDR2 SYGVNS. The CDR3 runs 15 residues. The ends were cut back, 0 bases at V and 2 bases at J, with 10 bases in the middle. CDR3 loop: CASSEYGGAQETQYF. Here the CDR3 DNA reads TGTGCCAGCAGTGAATATGGAGGAGCTCAAGAGACCCAGTACTTC.

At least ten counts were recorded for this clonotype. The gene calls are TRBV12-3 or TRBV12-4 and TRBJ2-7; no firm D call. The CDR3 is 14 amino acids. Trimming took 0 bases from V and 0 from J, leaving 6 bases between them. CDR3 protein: CASSLAVSSYEQYF. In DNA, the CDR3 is TGTGCCAGCAGTTTAGCGGTCAGCTCCTACGAGCAGTACTTC.

CDR3 nucleotide sequence: TGTGCCAGCAGTTACGGGGACAGCTACAATGAGCAGTTCTTC. It codes for CASSYGDSYNEQFF. The chain carries TRBV6-2 or TRBV6-3 and TRBJ2-1; TRBD1 matches 7 bases. CDR3 length equals 14 residues. Germline values: CDR1 MNHEY, CDR2 SVGEGT. J lost 3 bases, V lost 2 bases, and 1 base had no gene match.

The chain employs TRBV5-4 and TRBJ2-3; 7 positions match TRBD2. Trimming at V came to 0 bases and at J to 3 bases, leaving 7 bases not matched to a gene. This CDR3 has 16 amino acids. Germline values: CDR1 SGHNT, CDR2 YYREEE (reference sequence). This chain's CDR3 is CASSLGGAGPTDTQYF. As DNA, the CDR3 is TGTGCCAGCAGCTTGGGGGGAGCGGGACCAACAGATACGCAGTATTTT.

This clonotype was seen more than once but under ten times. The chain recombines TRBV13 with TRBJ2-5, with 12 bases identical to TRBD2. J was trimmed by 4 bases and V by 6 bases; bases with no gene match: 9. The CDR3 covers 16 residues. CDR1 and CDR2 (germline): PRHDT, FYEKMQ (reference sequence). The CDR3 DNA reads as TGTGCCAGCAGAGACTCTAGCGGGGGGGCAGGAGAGACCCAGTACTTC. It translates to CASRDSSGGAGETQYF.

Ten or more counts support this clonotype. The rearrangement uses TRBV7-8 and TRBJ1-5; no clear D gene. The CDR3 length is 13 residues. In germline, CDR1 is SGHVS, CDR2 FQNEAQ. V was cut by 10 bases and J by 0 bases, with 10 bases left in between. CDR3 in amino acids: CATAGYSNQPQHF. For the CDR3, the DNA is TGTGCCACGGCGGGGTATAGCAATCAGCCCCAGCATTTT.

The CDR3 DNA reads TGTGCCAGCAGCTTAAATGGAGGGGGGGAGCTGTTTTTT. It specifies CASSLNGGGELFF. This sequence joins TRBV7-8 and TRBJ2-2; the D gene is possibly TRBD2 (6 bases). Germline V CDR1 and CDR2: SGHVS, FQNEAQ. The CDR3 is 13 residues long. V was clipped by 2 bases and J by 8 bases, with 9 bases between them.

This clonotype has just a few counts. The CDR3 nucleotides are TGTGCCAGCAGTGAGCCCGGAGGGGGGGGCTCCTACGAGCAGTACTTC. This codes for CASSEPGGGGSYEQYF. The rearrangement uses TRBV6-1 and TRBJ2-7, with D possibly matching TRBD2 (7 bases). In germline, CDR1 is MNHNS, CDR2 SASEGT. V lost 3 bases, J lost 0 bases, and 15 bases lay in between. The CDR3 is made up of 16 amino acids.

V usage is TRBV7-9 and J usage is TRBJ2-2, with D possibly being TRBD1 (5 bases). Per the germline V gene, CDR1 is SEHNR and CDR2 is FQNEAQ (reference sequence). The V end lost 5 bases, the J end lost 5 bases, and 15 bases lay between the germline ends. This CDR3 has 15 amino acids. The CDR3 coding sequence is TGTGCCAGCAGCCTCCTAGGAACAGGAACCGGGGAGCTGTTTTTT. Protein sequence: CASSLLGTGTGELFF.

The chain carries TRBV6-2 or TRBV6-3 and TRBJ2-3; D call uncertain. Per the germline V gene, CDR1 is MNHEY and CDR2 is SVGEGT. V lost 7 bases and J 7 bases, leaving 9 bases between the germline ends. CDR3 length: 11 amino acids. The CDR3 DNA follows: TGTGCCAGCATCCAGGTGCATACGCAGTATTTT. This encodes CASIQVHTQYF.

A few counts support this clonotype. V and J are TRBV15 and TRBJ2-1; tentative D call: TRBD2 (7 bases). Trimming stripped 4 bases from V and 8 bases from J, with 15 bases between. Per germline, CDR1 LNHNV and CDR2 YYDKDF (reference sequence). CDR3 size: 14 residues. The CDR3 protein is CATSILSGGDEQFF. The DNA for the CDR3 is TGTGCCACCAGCATATTATCGGGGGGCGATGAGCAGTTCTTC.

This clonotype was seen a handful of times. The CDR3 loop reads CASSQARTSHTQYF. The CDR3 DNA follows: TGTGCCAGCAGCCAAGCCCGGACTTCCCATACGCAGTATTTT. The chain combines TRBV3-1 with TRBJ2-3; the D gene is possibly TRBD2 (5 bases). Germline lookup yields CDR1 LGHDT and CDR2 YNNKEL (reference sequence). V was trimmed by 1 base and J by 7 bases, leaving 12 bases between them. The CDR3 covers 14 residues.

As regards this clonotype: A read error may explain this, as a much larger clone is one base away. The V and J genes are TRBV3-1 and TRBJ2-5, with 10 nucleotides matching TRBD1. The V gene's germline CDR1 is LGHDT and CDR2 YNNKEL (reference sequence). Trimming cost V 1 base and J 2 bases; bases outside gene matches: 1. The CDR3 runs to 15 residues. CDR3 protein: CASSQAGQGQETQYF. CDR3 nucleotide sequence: TGTGCCAGCAGCCAAGCGGGACAGGGGCAAGAGACCCAGTACTTC.

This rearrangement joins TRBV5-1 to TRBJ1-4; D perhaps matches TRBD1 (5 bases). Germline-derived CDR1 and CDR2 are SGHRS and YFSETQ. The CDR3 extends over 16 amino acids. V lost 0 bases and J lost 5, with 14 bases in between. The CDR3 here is CASSLGFGGHNEKLFF. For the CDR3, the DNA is TGCGCCAGCAGCTTGGGGTTCGGGGGTCACAATGAAAAACTGTTTTTT.

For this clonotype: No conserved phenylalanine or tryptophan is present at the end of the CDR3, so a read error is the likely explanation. The CDR3 spells CASSLGQGVYEQYL. CDR3 DNA sequence: TGTGCCAGCAGCTTAGGACAGGGGGTCTACGAGCAGTACCTC. The chain couples TRBV7-9 to TRBJ2-7; the match to TRBD1 covers 9 bases. The V gene's germline CDR1 is SEHNR and CDR2 FQNEAQ (reference sequence). J gave up 3 bases and V 1 base, and 1 base lay outside the gene matches. The CDR3 is made up of 14 amino acids.

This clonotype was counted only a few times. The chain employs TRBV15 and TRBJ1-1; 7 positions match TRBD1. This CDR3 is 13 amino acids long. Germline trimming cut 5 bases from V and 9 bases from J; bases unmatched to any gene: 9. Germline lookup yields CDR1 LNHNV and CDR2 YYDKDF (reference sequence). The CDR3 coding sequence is TGTGCCACCAGCGCCACAGGGGCCGGGAAAGCTTTCTTT. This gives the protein CATSATGAGKAFF.

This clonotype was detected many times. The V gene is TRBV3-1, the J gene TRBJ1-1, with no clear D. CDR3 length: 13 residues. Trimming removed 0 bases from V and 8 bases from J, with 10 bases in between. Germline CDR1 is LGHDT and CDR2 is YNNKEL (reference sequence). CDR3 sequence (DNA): TGTGCCAGCAGCCAAGATTGGAGGGCCGAAGCTTTCTTT. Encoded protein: CASSQDWRAEAFF.

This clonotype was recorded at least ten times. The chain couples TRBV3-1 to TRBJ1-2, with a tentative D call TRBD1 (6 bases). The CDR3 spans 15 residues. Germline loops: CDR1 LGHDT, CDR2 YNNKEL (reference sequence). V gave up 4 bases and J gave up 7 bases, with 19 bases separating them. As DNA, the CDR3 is TGTGCCAGCAGCCCTGGGGGCAGTTTGAAGATTGGCTACACCTTC. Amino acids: CASSPGGSLKIGYTF. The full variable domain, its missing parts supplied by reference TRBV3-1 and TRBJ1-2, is DTAVSQTPKYLVTQMGNDKSIKCEQNLGHDTMYWYKQDSKKFLKIMFSYNNKELIINETVPNRFSPKSPDKAHLNLHINSLELGDSAVYFCASSPGGSLKIGYTFGSGTRLTVV.

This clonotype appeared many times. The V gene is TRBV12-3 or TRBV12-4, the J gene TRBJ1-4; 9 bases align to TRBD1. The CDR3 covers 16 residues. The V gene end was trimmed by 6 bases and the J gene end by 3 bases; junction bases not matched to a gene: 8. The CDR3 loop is CASRKQGALPNEKLFF. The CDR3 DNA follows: TGTGCCAGCAGGAAACAGGGGGCGCTTCCTAATGAAAAACTGTTTTTT.

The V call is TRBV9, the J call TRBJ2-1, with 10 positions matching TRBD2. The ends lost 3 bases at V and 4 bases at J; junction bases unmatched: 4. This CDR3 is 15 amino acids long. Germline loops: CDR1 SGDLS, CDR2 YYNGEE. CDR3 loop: CASSDSGGQYNEQFF. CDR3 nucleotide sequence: TGTGCCAGCAGCGATAGCGGGGGGCAATACAATGAGCAGTTCTTC.